This T cell receptor (beta chain) came from a study of PD-L1 blockade in urothelial cancer. Study-wide background: Atezolizumab 1,200 mg was given intravenously every 3 weeks, starting 2014. At 6 weeks and at 3 weeks (second dose) after treatment start, blood was analyzed. Study findings and constraints: Better progression-free and overall survival followed lower pretreatment blood clonality.

Diagnoses among patients were locally advanced or metastatic urothelial carcinoma. Germline V gene lookup returns CDR1 SEHNR and CDR2 FQNEAQ (reference sequence). After removal of 4 bases from V and 7 bases from J, the junction contained 12 bases not matched to a gene. CDR3 size: 16 residues. This clone came up once. The antigen remains undetermined. Sequencing used immunoSEQ multiplex PCR; TCRdb keeps in-frame clones, though not all of them. The table lists around 100,000 clones, approximately 90% of them singletons, with around 0.92% in the top ten. The starting material was PBMCs, obtained around atezolizumab (anti-PD-L1) treatment. This chain connects TRBV7-9 to TRBJ2-1, with TRBD2 identical over 8 bases. The sequence came from a woman of 80 years or more with urothelial cancer. For the CDR3, the DNA is TGTGCCAGCAGCTCTACCCCGGGACTAGTGCGAAATGAGCAGTTCTTC. This encodes CASSSTPGLVRNEQFF.